The rows below give T cell receptor beta chains drawn from one sample of a study of cytomegalovirus exposure and HLA in healthy donors. Libraries were prepared by immunoSEQ multiplex PCR; TCRdb keeps only in-frame clonotypes and omits some of them. Here the sample spans approximately 110,000 clones, 15% being singletons. Source material: PBMCs. The receptors derive from a woman aged 18-30 years in good health and CMV-seronegative. Both conserved end residues are part of each CDR3. The D gene is left open where the match is weak. Only some rows state a clone size, as once, few, many or a class for expanded clones.

TRBJ2-7 | TRBD2 | 17 | TRBV4-1 | - | CASSQVFVREPFYEQYF | TGCGCCAGCAGCCAAGTCTTTGTGCGGGAGCCATTCTACGAGCAGTACTTC
TRBJ1-2 | TRBD1 | 15 | TRBV4-3 | - | CASSPRTGGVYGYTF | TGCGCCAGCAGCCCCCGGACAGGGGGCGTCTATGGCTACACCTTC
TRBJ2-7 | - | 14 | TRBV4-1 | few | CASSHLGAGYEQYF | TGCGCCAGCAGCCATCTGGGGGCGGGTTACGAGCAGTACTTC
TRBJ2-1 | - | 16 | TRBV4-2 | - | CASSQDEASAYNEQFF | TGTGCCAGCAGCCAAGATGAGGCTAGCGCTTACAATGAGCAGTTCTTC
TRBJ2-7 | TRBD2 | 14 | TRBV5-5 | - | CASSLHSGTYEQYF | TGTGCCAGCAGCTTGCATAGCGGGACCTACGAGCAGTACTTC
TRBJ1-4 | TRBD1 | 16 | TRBV9 | once | CASSVNPDRGREKLFF | TGTGCCAGCAGCGTAAACCCGGACAGGGGGCGAGAAAAACTGTTTTTT
TRBJ2-3 | TRBD1 | 17 | TRBV5-1 | few | CASSLSTGTGTTDTQYF | TGCGCCAGCAGCTTATCAACAGGGACAGGGACGACAGATACGCAGTATTTT
TRBJ1-6 | - | 15 | TRBV7-2 | few | CASSQSDRNNSPLHF | TGTGCCAGCAGCCAATCAGACAGGAACAATTCACCCCTCCACTTT
TRBJ1-1 | - | 13 | TRBV11-3 | - | CASSLESSTEAFF | TGTGCCAGCAGCTTAGAGTCCTCGACTGAAGCTTTCTTT
TRBJ2-7 | TRBD1 | 14 | TRBV29-1 | - | CSARKGQGPDEQYF | TGCAGCGCTAGAAAGGGACAGGGTCCCGACGAGCAGTACTTC
TRBJ1-5 | - | 15 | TRBV18 | few | CASSPGALSNQPQHF | TGTGCCAGCTCACCTGGGGCCTTGAGCAATCAGCCCCAGCATTTT
TRBJ1-1 | - | 15 | TRBV14 | few | CASSQDATARLKAFF | TGTGCCAGCAGCCAAGATGCGACAGCAAGACTGAAAGCTTTCTTT
TRBJ1-1 | - | 14 | TRBV10-3 | few | CAISESVGVTEAFF | TGTGCCATCAGTGAGTCGGTCGGGGTCACTGAAGCTTTCTTT
TRBJ2-3 | - | 15 | TRBV6-5 | few | CASSYSWGPGDTQYF | TGTGCCAGCAGTTACTCGTGGGGGCCCGGAGATACGCAGTATTTT
TRBJ2-1 | TRBD2 | 16 | TRBV10-1 | few | CASSVPGRGSYNEQFF | TGCGCCAGCAGTGTCCCGGGGCGGGGGTCGTACAATGAGCAGTTCTTC
TRBJ2-3 | - | 12 | TRBV6-5 | - | CASTRAGDTQYF | TGTGCCAGCACCCGGGCGGGGGATACGCAGTATTTT
TRBJ2-5 | - | 14 | TRBV2 | - | CASRTGTIEETQYF | TGTGCCAGCAGGACCGGGACAATAGAAGAGACCCAGTACTTC
TRBJ2-7 | - | 14 | TRBV5-1 | - | CASSPARIRGEQYF | TGCGCCAGCAGCCCTGCCCGAATAAGGGGGGAGCAGTACTTC
TRBJ1-4 | - | 16 | TRBV30 | - | CAWGSPLGGQDEKLFF | TGTGCCTGGGGTTCGCCGCTCGGGGGGCAGGATGAAAAACTGTTTTTT
TRBJ2-7 | TRBD2 | 15 | TRBV6-6 | few | CASSSTSGVTYEQYF | TGTGCCAGCAGTTCGACTAGCGGGGTGACCTACGAGCAGTACTTC
TRBJ1-2 | TRBD1 | 15 | TRBV28 | few | CASSFIRTGTNGYTF | TGTGCCAGCAGTTTTATCAGGACAGGGACGAATGGCTACACCTTC
TRBJ2-1 | TRBD2 | 18 | TRBV7-3 | - | CASSLEAGSTAGGLEQFF | TGTGCCAGCAGCCTCGAAGCCGGGTCGACAGCGGGAGGGCTTGAGCAGTTCTTC
TRBJ2-2 | - | 15 | TRBV15 | few | CATSIRVGNTGELFF | TGTGCCACCAGCATCCGCGTCGGGAACACCGGGGAGCTGTTTTTT
TRBJ2-7 | - | 13 | TRBV6-5 | - | CASSYGLGSEQYF | TGTGCCAGCAGTTACGGGCTCGGAAGCGAGCAGTACTTC
TRBJ2-1 | TRBD2 | 13 | TRBV2 | - | CASLGGSRGEQFF | TGTGCCAGCTTGGGCGGGAGTCGAGGTGAGCAGTTCTTC
TRBJ2-3 | TRBD2 | 17 | TRBV4-2 | - | CASSQDLAPSGGDTQYF | TGTGCCAGCAGCCAAGATCTCGCGCCTAGCGGGGGCGATACGCAGTATTTT
TRBJ2-4 | - | 16 | TRBV6-1 | - | CASSEYDRSSKNIQYF | TGTGCCAGCAGTGAGTATGACAGGTCGTCCAAAAACATTCAGTACTTC
TRBJ2-5 | TRBD1 | 14 | TRBV4-1 | - | CASSQTTGGETQYF | TGCGCCAGCAGCCAGACGACAGGGGGGGAGACCCAGTACTTC
TRBJ2-1 | - | 14 | TRBV19 | - | CASSGGESRNEQFF | TGTGCCAGTAGTGGAGGGGAAAGCCGCAATGAGCAGTTCTTC
TRBJ1-1 | - | 11 | TRBV20-1 | - | CSASPVTEAFF | TGCAGTGCTAGTCCCGTGACTGAAGCTTTCTTT
TRBJ2-1 | TRBD2 | 17 | TRBV9 | - | CASSVVGTSTGSNEQFF | TGTGCCAGCAGCGTAGTTGGGACTAGCACGGGATCCAATGAGCAGTTCTTC
TRBJ2-1 | - | 16 | TRBV7-9 | few | CASSLAQAGVRNEQFF | TGTGCCAGCAGCTTAGCGCAGGCAGGGGTGCGCAATGAGCAGTTCTTC
TRBJ1-6 | - | 16 | TRBV10-3 | - | CAINDGQFSSNSPLHF | TGTGCCATAAACGACGGACAGTTTTCTAGCAATTCACCCCTCCACTTT
TRBJ2-1 | TRBD2 | 19 | TRBV7-8 | - | CASSLFGGAGHRSYNEQFF | TGTGCCAGCAGCTTATTCGGGGGGGCAGGCCATCGCTCCTACAATGAGCAGTTCTTC
TRBJ2-5 | - | 15 | TRBV19 | few | CASSIGGRYQETQYF | TGTGCCAGTAGTATAGGCGGGCGGTACCAAGAGACCCAGTACTTC
TRBJ2-1 | - | 13 | TRBV19 | - | CASSITVDNEQFF | TGTGCCAGTAGTATTACAGTAGACAATGAGCAGTTCTTC
TRBJ2-3 | TRBD1 | 15 | TRBV5-4 | - | CASSSGQQGTDTQYF | TGTGCCAGCAGCTCGGGACAGCAGGGCACAGATACGCAGTATTTT
TRBJ2-2 | TRBD1 | 14 | TRBV4-3 | few | CASSQGQGDGELFF | TGCGCCAGCAGCCAAGGACAGGGGGACGGGGAGCTGTTTTTT
TRBJ1-2 | TRBD1 | 14 | TRBV11-2 | few | CASSLGQGNYGYTF | TGTGCCAGCAGCTTAGGACAGGGCAACTATGGCTACACCTTC
TRBJ1-4 | - | 17 | TRBV21-1 | few | CASSKAPGDRPNEKLFF | TGTGCCAGCAGCAAAGCGCCAGGGGACAGACCTAATGAAAAACTGTTTTTT
TRBJ2-1 | - | 14 | TRBV2 | - | CASGRPGGRHEQFF | TGTGCCAGCGGTCGCCCTGGGGGGAGACATGAGCAGTTCTTC
TRBJ1-1 | TRBD1 | 14 | TRBV7-8 | - | CASSVGQRNTEAFF | TGTGCCAGCAGCGTGGGACAGCGGAACACTGAAGCTTTCTTT
TRBJ2-7 | TRBD1 | 13 | TRBV5-5 | - | CASSSDRGNEQYF | TGTGCCAGCAGCTCCGACAGGGGAAACGAGCAGTACTTC
TRBJ2-1 | TRBD2 | 17 | TRBV7-8 | few | CASSSLVAGLAFNEQFF | TGTGCCAGCAGTTCCCTGGTTGCAGGACTAGCTTTCAATGAGCAGTTCTTC
TRBJ1-5 | TRBD1 | 17 | TRBV4-1 | few | CASSQEGTGGLGQPQHF | TGCGCCAGCAGCCAAGAGGGGACAGGGGGTCTTGGTCAGCCCCAGCATTTT